The 25 T cell receptor beta chains in this list originate from one sample, sequenced in a study of T-cell reconstitution after alpha-beta-depleted transplantation in children. TCRbeta library construction was performed incorporating unique molecular identifiers. A single record per CDR3 protein comes from TCRdb applying MiXCR to the PCR reads. The sample includes 250,000 to 300,000 distinct CDR3 sequences, roughly 9.1% of them seen just once. Here the sequenced sample was PBMCs, taken before TCRalphabeta/CD19-depleted stem cell transplant. All receptors derive from a boy less than two years old with acute myeloid leukemia, due to receive a stem cell transplant.

In this sample, this clonotype turned up many times. The genes are TRBV29-1 and TRBJ2-2, with TRBD1 matching 7 bases. Germline trimming cut 8 bases from V and 0 bases from J; bases unmatched to any gene: 3. The CDR3 length is 13 residues. Germline-derived CDR1 and CDR2 are SQVTM and ANQGSEA. Here the CDR3 DNA reads TGCAGCTCGACAGGGTCGAACACCGGGGAGCTGTTTTTT. This translates into CSSTGSNTGELFF.

This clonotype has ten or more counts. The rearrangement joins TRBV30 to TRBJ2-5; 15 bases agree with TRBD2. This CDR3 is built from 17 residues. Looked up from germline, CDR1 is GTSNPN and CDR2 is SVGIG (reference sequence). Trimming at V came to 3 bases and at J to 4 bases, leaving 9 bases not matched to a gene. The CDR3 nucleotides are TGTGCCTGGAGCCACTATGGACTAGCGGGGGGGCGAGAGACCCAGTACTTC. Its protein product is CAWSHYGLAGGRETQYF.

In this sample, this clonotype turned up many times. V and J are TRBV4-2 and TRBJ2-7; the match to TRBD1 covers 9 bases. The germline gives CDR1 LGHNA, CDR2 YNFKEQ. Unmatched junction bases numbered 10, after V lost 4 bases and J lost 0 bases. This CDR3 contains 17 residues. The CDR3 bases are TGTGCCAGCAGCCCGAAGGTCCGGGACAGGGCCTCCTACGAGCAGTACTTC. This encodes CASSPKVRDRASYEQYF.

This clonotype was picked up many times. V gene TRBV5-5 combines with J gene TRBJ1-1; 7 bases fit TRBD1. Trimming cost V 4 bases and J 5 bases; bases outside gene matches: 2. Germline V gene data show CDR1 as SGHKS and CDR2 as YYEKEE (reference sequence). This CDR3 is built from 12 residues. CDR3 residues: CASSQGGTEAFF. The CDR3 region has the DNA TGTGCCAGCAGCCAGGGGGGTACTGAAGCTTTCTTT. The whole variable domain, filled in from reference TRBV5-5 and TRBJ1-1, reads DAGVTQSPTHLIKTRGQQVTLRCSPISGHKSVSWYQQVLGQGPQFIFQYYEKEERGRGNFPDRFSARQFPNYSSELNVNALLLGDSALYLCASSQGGTEAFFGQGTRLTVV.

This clonotype was seen at least ten times. The rearrangement joins TRBV7-9 to TRBJ2-1, with TRBD1 matching 9 bases. Germline V lookup: CDR1 SEHNR, CDR2 FQNEAQ (reference sequence). The CDR3 runs to 16 residues. The ends lost 3 bases at V and 3 bases at J; junction bases unmatched: 6. Here the CDR3 reads CASSFPGTGFYNEQFF. In DNA, the CDR3 is TGTGCCAGCAGCTTCCCCGGGACAGGGTTCTACAATGAGCAGTTCTTC.

The table lists this clonotype with many counts. J is TRBJ2-7 and V is TRBV9; TRBD1 aligns across 11 bases. The germline V gene has CDR1 SGDLS and CDR2 YYNGEE. The trim removed 1 base at V and 4 bases at J, leaving 4 bases unmatched. This CDR3 has 15 residues. The CDR3 protein is CASSVTGTGGYEQYF. CDR3 nucleotides: TGTGCCAGCAGCGTAACCGGGACAGGGGGTTACGAGCAGTACTTC.

There are many counts of this clonotype. The junction differs from germline at one of its ends, possibly a read error. The CDR3 nucleotides are TGCAGCGTTAAAGACAGCGGGGGCACAGATACGCAGTATTTT. It yields the protein CSVKDSGGTDTQYF. The gene calls are TRBV29-1 and TRBJ2-3, with 7 bases lining up with TRBD2. Per germline, CDR1 SQVTM and CDR2 ANQGSEA. This CDR3 has 14 residues.

This clonotype came up many times. CDR3 residues: CASSGQGQGAGGELFF. CDR3 nucleotide sequence: TGTGCCAGCAGCGGTCAAGGACAGGGGGCCGGCGGGGAGCTGTTTTTT. The J gene is TRBJ2-2, the V gene TRBV7-3, with 11 bases fitting TRBD1. This CDR3 region has 16 residues. Losses at the gene ends were 5 bases for V and 7 bases for J; bases not matched to a gene: 9. Germline loops: CDR1 SGHTA, CDR2 FQGTGA.

There are many counts of this clonotype. The chain has TRBV9 and TRBJ2-2, with 8 bases matching TRBD2. Germline trimming cut 2 bases from V and 7 bases from J; bases unmatched to any gene: 4. The CDR3 loop spans 14 amino acids. CDR1 and CDR2 from the germline V gene are SGDLS and YYNGEE. CDR3 in amino acids: CASSVTGGDGELFF. The CDR3 DNA sequence: TGTGCCAGCAGCGTCACCGGGGGGGACGGGGAGCTGTTTTTT.

This clonotype was seen only a few times. V gene TRBV10-3 combines with J gene TRBJ2-6, with 8 bases aligning to TRBD1. There are 16 residues in the CDR3. Germline lookup yields CDR1 ENHRY and CDR2 SYGVKD. V shed 8 bases and J 2 bases; nucleotides not matched to a gene: 8. As DNA, the CDR3 is TGTGCCATCGCCCGTCCAGGGGGCGCTGGGGCCAACGTCCTGACTTTC. Translating it yields CAIARPGGAGANVLTF.

This clonotype was found many times. The genes are TRBV3-1 and TRBJ2-7; D unresolved. This CDR3 has 12 amino acids. V lost 3 bases and J lost 3, with 6 bases in between. The V gene's germline CDR1 is LGHDT and CDR2 YNNKEL (reference sequence). CDR3 sequence reads: CASSHWDYEQYF. The CDR3 region has the DNA TGTGCCAGCAGCCACTGGGACTACGAGCAGTACTTC.

V usage is TRBV2 and J usage is TRBJ2-7; D remains ambiguous. The CDR3 extends over 14 amino acids. Germline V gene data show CDR1 as SNHLY and CDR2 as FYNNEI. Trimming took 3 bases from V and 4 from J, leaving 13 bases between them. The CDR3 sequence: CASSEGRNWYEQYF. CDR3 coding DNA: TGTGCCAGCAGTGAGGGTCGAAACTGGTACGAGCAGTACTTC.

Ten or more counts support this clonotype. The chain carries TRBV24-1 and TRBJ2-1; 9 bases are a match to TRBD1. The ends lost 8 bases at V and 15 bases at J; junction bases unmatched: 1. The CDR3 length is 9 residues. Germline CDR1 is KGHDR and CDR2 is SFDVKD. The CDR3 DNA sequence: TGTGCCACCATGGGACAGGGGTTCTTC. Protein product: CATMGQGFF.

This clonotype has ten or more counts. This chain links TRBV29-1 with TRBJ1-2; maybe TRBD1 (5 bases). CDR1 is SQVTM, CDR2 ANQGSEA, per germline. The CDR3 is made up of 12 amino acids. V was cut by 7 bases and J by 4 bases, with 13 bases left in between. The DNA for the CDR3 is TGCAGCGACTCGGGACTCTTCTATGGCTACACCTTC. It encodes CSDSGLFYGYTF.

Regarding this clonotype: Since a much larger clone is just one base distant, this may be a read error. The gene calls are TRBV19 and TRBJ2-7, with D unclear. With 4 bases removed from V and 5 bases from J, the gap between germline ends came to 6 bases. In germline, CDR1 is LNHDA, CDR2 SQIVND (reference sequence). The CDR3 covers 11 residues. CDR3 bases: TGTGCCAGTAGTAGCCGGCACGAGCAGTACTTC. Translating it yields CASSSRHEQYF.

This clonotype was seen repeatedly, ten times or more. The rearrangement links TRBV19 to TRBJ2-7; no clear D. Trimming removed 1 base at V and 9 bases at J, with 13 bases between. CDR1 is LNHDA, CDR2 SQIVND, per germline (reference sequence). The CDR3 extends over 13 amino acids. CDR3 region: CASSIGARARQYF. The CDR3 bases are TGTGCCAGTAGTATAGGAGCTCGCGCGAGGCAGTACTTC.

About this clonotype: It may be a read error: a sequence one base away is much more abundant. The gene calls are TRBV7-8 and TRBJ2-5; 7 bases map to TRBD2. Germline V gene lookup returns CDR1 SGHVS and CDR2 FQNEAQ. This CDR3 has 16 amino acids. With V trimmed by 3 bases and J by 5 bases, 12 bases remained unmatched. The CDR3 DNA sequence: TGTGCCAGCAGCTTTAGTTGGGAGGGACTTGGGGAGACCCAGTACTTC. Translation gives CASSFSWEGLGETQYF.

Regarding this clonotype: A much larger clone lies one base from this, so it may be a read error. The chain carries TRBV27 and TRBJ2-7, with D maybe TRBD2 (7 bases). The CDR3 consists of 15 residues. Germline values: CDR1 MNHEY, CDR2 SMNVEV (reference sequence). CDR3 region: CASSLWGGHAYKQYF. The CDR3 DNA reads as TGTGCCAGCAGTTTATGGGGGGGCCATGCCTACAAGCAGTACTTC.

This clonotype was seen at least ten times. The chain links TRBV7-2 to TRBJ2-7, with TRBD1 matching 8 bases. Trimming took 5 bases from V and 4 from J; bases not matched to a gene: 10. CDR1 SGHTA and CDR2 FQGNSA come from the germline V gene. The CDR3 has 15 amino acids. CDR3 DNA sequence: TGTGCCAGCAGCCTGACAGGGGATCTAGGTTACGAGCAGTACTTC. It translates to CASSLTGDLGYEQYF.

This clonotype came up many times. The chain links TRBV15 to TRBJ2-5; TRBD2 is a possible D gene (5 bases). The germline CDR1 and CDR2 sequences are LNHNV and YYDKDF (reference sequence). V gave up 5 bases and J gave up 9 bases, with 19 bases separating them. The CDR3 spans 14 residues. The chain's CDR3 is CATSSARGPAAQYF. The CDR3 DNA is TGTGCCACCAGCTCTGCCAGAGGGCCAGCGGCCCAGTACTTC. Complete variable domain (other parts from reference TRBV15 and TRBJ2-5): DAMVIQNPRYQVTQFGKPVTLSCSQTLNHNVMYWYQQKSSQAPKLLFHYYDKDFNNEADTPDNFQSRRPNTSFCFLDIRSPGLGDTAMYLCATSSARGPAAQYFGPGTRLLVL.

This clonotype was counted ten times or more. The chain has TRBV7-2 and TRBJ1-1; D unresolved. The V and J ends lost 0 bases and 6 bases respectively, with 2 bases between them. Germline values: CDR1 SGHTA, CDR2 FQGNSA. The CDR3 length is 11 residues. CDR3 sequence (DNA): TGTGCCAGCAGCTTAGCGCCTGAAGCTTTCTTT. It yields the protein CASSLAPEAFF.

The table lists this clonotype with many counts. This chain links TRBV28 with TRBJ2-7; 10 nucleotides line up with TRBD1. Germline V gene sequence: CDR1 MDHEN, CDR2 SYDVKM. J was trimmed by 3 bases and V by 3 bases; bases with no gene match: 5. This CDR3 region has 15 residues. The CDR3 sequence is CASSFGTGAYYEQYF. CDR3 nucleotides: TGTGCCAGCAGTTTCGGGACAGGGGCGTACTACGAGCAGTACTTC.

At least ten counts were recorded for this clonotype. The CDR3 spells CSAPDRGRTGELFF. CDR3 in DNA: TGCAGTGCTCCTGACAGGGGGAGAACCGGGGAGCTGTTTTTT. The V gene is TRBV20-1, the J gene TRBJ2-2, with TRBD1 matching 9 bases. The CDR3 has 14 residues. Looked up from germline, CDR1 is DFQATT and CDR2 is SNEGSKA (reference sequence). V shed 5 bases, J shed 5 bases, and the junction held 6 bases outside the gene matches.

This clonotype was detected ten times or more. This chain links TRBV6-5 with TRBJ2-6; 8 bases fit TRBD2. After removal of 2 bases from V and 0 bases from J, the junction contained 3 bases not matched to a gene. The CDR3 covers 17 residues. CDR1 MNHEY and CDR2 SVGAGI come from the germline V gene. The CDR3 loop reads CASSYQGTSSGANVLTF. In DNA, the CDR3 is TGTGCCAGCAGTTACCAGGGGACTAGCTCTGGGGCCAACGTCCTGACTTTC.

A few counts support this clonotype. The rearrangement uses TRBV3-1 and TRBJ1-2, with 7 bases fitting TRBD1. The germline CDR1 and CDR2 sequences are LGHDT and YNNKEL (reference sequence). V dropped 2 bases and J dropped 0; count of bases not matched to a gene: 6. The CDR3 spans 16 residues. The CDR3 sequence is CASSQTGQDANYGYTF. The CDR3 coding sequence is TGTGCCAGCAGCCAAACTGGACAGGACGCTAACTATGGCTACACCTTC.